These 3 T cell receptor beta chains originate from one sample sequenced in a study of identical twins. From the 5' RACE reads, TCRdb called clonotypes with MiXCR, one entry per CDR3 protein. The sample comprises more than 650,000 distinct CDR3 sequences, roughly 6.2% of which are singletons, and roughly 1.6% rests with the top ten. Sequenced sample: naive T cells sorted from blood. The receptor set was obtained from a man between 18 and 35 years old in good health.

This clonotype showed up many times. The chain has TRBV20-1 and TRBJ2-5; 8 bases agree with TRBD2. The germline gives CDR1 DFQATT, CDR2 SNEGSKA (reference sequence). The trim removed 1 base at V and 5 bases at J, leaving 6 bases unmatched. This CDR3 has 14 residues. CDR3 in DNA: TGCAGTGCTAGAGCTGGCGGGAGGAGGGAGACCCAGTACTTC. It yields the protein CSARAGGRRETQYF.

This clonotype was seen only a few times. The rearrangement joins TRBV6-2 or TRBV6-3 to TRBJ1-5; D may be TRBD1 (5 bases). The CDR3 runs to 14 residues. The germline CDR1 and CDR2 sequences are MNHEY and SVGEGT. The ends were cut back, 2 bases at V and 7 bases at J, with 12 bases in the middle. CDR3 residues: CASSYPAGRQPQHF. The DNA of the CDR3 is TGTGCCAGCAGTTACCCGGCAGGGCGGCAGCCCCAGCATTTT.

There are a few counts of this clonotype. This chain uses TRBV29-1 with TRBJ2-3; D gene unclear. V was shortened by 7 bases and J by 2 bases, with 7 bases between the two germline ends. The germline V gene encodes CDR1 SQVTM and CDR2 ANQGSEA. The CDR3 has 11 residues. The CDR3 DNA follows: TGCAGCGAAAGAATCACAGATACGCAGTATTTT. Translating it yields CSERITDTQYF.